The 30 T cell receptor beta chains in this list originate from one sample, sequenced in a study of T cell repertoires in cytomegalovirus infection. These receptors are not linked to any known antigen. TCRdb redid the calling of the reads with MiXCR, one entry per CDR3 protein. The sample yields 20,000 to 25,000 distinct CDR3 sequences, roughly 40% seen once. This specimen consisted of CD8+ T cells from cultured PBMCs, obtained from culture after CMV antigen stimulation. These receptors originate from a human donor in good health (CMV status not recorded). Some clones in this sample may be carry-over from other donors' samples.

The chain combines TRBV27 with TRBJ2-1; 10 bases agree with TRBD2. The CDR3 spans 16 residues. Germline V gene data show CDR1 as MNHEY and CDR2 as SMNVEV (reference sequence). Trimming at V came to 4 bases and at J to 8 bases, leaving 11 bases not matched to a gene. CDR3 region: CASSWSSGRAVHEQFF. The CDR3 bases are TGTGCCAGCAGTTGGAGCAGCGGGAGGGCTGTCCATGAGCAGTTCTTC.

The chain joins TRBV11-2 to TRBJ2-1; D unresolved. Trimming took 1 base from V and 4 from J, leaving 14 bases between them. The CDR3 is 16 amino acids. Germline V gene data show CDR1 as SGHAT and CDR2 as FQNNGV. The CDR3 spells CASSLARVVLYNEQFF. For the CDR3, the DNA is TGTGCCAGCAGCTTAGCTAGGGTGGTACTATACAATGAGCAGTTCTTC.

The table lists this clonotype with a few counts. With a much larger clone just one base away, this may be a read error. The CDR3 DNA follows: TGTGCCAGTAGTAAGGGACTAGCGGGAGATGAGCAGTTCTTC. Its translation: CASSKGLAGDEQFF. The gene calls are TRBV19 and TRBJ2-1; 14 bases agree with TRBD2. The J segment lost 8 bases and the V segment lost 4 bases, leaving 1 base of the junction unmatched. CDR3 length equals 14 residues. In germline, CDR1 is LNHDA, CDR2 SQIVND (reference sequence). The whole variable domain, filled in from reference TRBV19 and TRBJ2-1, reads DGGITQSPKYLFRKEGQNVTLSCEQNLNHDAMYWYRQDPGQGLRLIYYSQIVNDFQKGDIAEGYSVSREKKESFPLTVTSAQKNPTAFYLCASSKGLAGDEQFFGPGTRLTVL.

This clonotype has a handful of counts. This sequence joins TRBV23-1 and TRBJ2-7; possible D gene TRBD1, 5 bases. TRBV23-1 is sorted into the ORF group, with uncertain function. V shed 6 bases and J shed 1 base, with 10 bases lying between them. The CDR3 is 13 residues long. The CDR3, as DNA: TGCGCCAGCAGCATCCGACAGTCCTACGAGCAGTACTTC. It is translated as CASSIRQSYEQYF.

This clonotype was recorded once. CDR3 sequence reads: CASHTGDNLLEQYF. Written as DNA, the CDR3 is TGTGCCAGCCACACAGGGGACAACTTGTTGGAGCAGTACTTC. This sequence joins TRBV27 and TRBJ2-7; 7 positions agree with TRBD1. The trim removed 8 bases at V and 7 bases at J, leaving 14 bases unmatched. This CDR3 comprises 14 residues. Germline loops: CDR1 MNHEY, CDR2 SMNVEV (reference sequence).

The rearrangement joins TRBV12-3 or TRBV12-4 to TRBJ2-7; D gene uncertain. This CDR3 is 13 amino acids long. The V gene lost 6 bases and the J gene lost 1 base, with 10 bases spanning the gap. Written as DNA, the CDR3 is TGTGCCAGCAGCCCTGGGCCTTCCTACGAGCAGTACTTC. Translating it yields CASSPGPSYEQYF.

Concerning this clonotype: The junction and the germline gene differ at one end; a read error may be behind it. V usage is TRBV11-2 and J usage is TRBJ1-1; 8 bases align to TRBD1. The CDR3 consists of 17 residues. Germline CDR1 is SGHAT and CDR2 is FQNNGV. Written as DNA, the CDR3 is TGTGCCAGCAGCTCGGACAGGGTAAGACAATTGAACCCTGAAGCTTTCTTT. Translating it yields CASSSDRVRQLNPEAFF. Based on the CDR3 plus reference TRBV11-2 and TRBJ1-1, the full variable domain is EAGVAQSPRYKIIEKRQSVAFWCNPISGHATLYWYQQILGQGPKLLIQFQNNGVVDDSQLPKDRFSAERLKGVDSTLKIQPAKLEDSAVYLCASSSDRVRQLNPEAFFGQGTRLTVV.

The chain joins TRBV7-9 to TRBJ2-5; 9 nucleotides match TRBD1. The CDR3 is 14 residues long. The junction had 1 base not matched to a gene; V was cut back by 4 bases and J by 1 base. The germline V gene has CDR1 SEHNR and CDR2 FQNEAQ (reference sequence). The CDR3: CASSSDRGQETQYF. The CDR3 nucleotides are TGTGCCAGCAGCTCGGACAGGGGCCAAGAGACCCAGTACTTC.

In nucleotides, the CDR3 is TGTGCCAGCAGCGGAGGAGGACCACATGAAGCTTTCTTT. This sequence encodes CASSGGGPHEAFF. This sequence joins TRBV7-2 and TRBJ1-1; no reliable D call. This CDR3 contains 13 residues. V lost 5 bases, J lost 7 bases, and 14 bases lay in between. Germline V gives CDR1 SGHTA, CDR2 FQGNSA.

The CDR3 protein is CASSQRAGGLNTEAFF. The CDR3 bases are TGTGCCAGCAGCCAGCGGGCAGGGGGCTTGAACACTGAAGCTTTCTTT. V usage is TRBV11-1 and J usage is TRBJ1-1; 8 bases line up with TRBD1. This CDR3 has 16 residues. V trimming: 5 bases; J trimming: 0 bases; junction bases outside the gene matches: 8. Germline CDR1 is SGHAT and CDR2 is FQDESV (reference sequence).

This chain uses TRBV28 with TRBJ2-5; 7 nucleotides align to TRBD2. The CDR3 contains 16 residues. From germline, CDR1 is MDHEN and CDR2 SYDVKM. Trimming cost V 7 bases and J 1 base; bases outside gene matches: 12. CDR3 sequence reads: CASTSRGSGAQETQYF. DNA for the CDR3: TGTGCCAGCACCTCCCGGGGGAGCGGGGCCCAAGAGACCCAGTACTTC.

This clonotype was counted a single time. This CDR3 is CASSLGASRVNEQFF. The CDR3 bases are TGTGCCAGCAGCTTAGGGGCTAGCCGGGTCAATGAGCAGTTCTTC. This rearrangement joins TRBV7-6 to TRBJ2-1, with a possible D match to TRBD2 (5 bases). This CDR3 has 15 amino acids. CDR1 is SGHVS, CDR2 FNYEAQ, per germline. Trimming removed 1 base at V and 6 bases at J, with 13 bases between.

This rearrangement joins TRBV28 to TRBJ1-6, with D uncertain. From germline, CDR1 is MDHEN and CDR2 SYDVKM. The CDR3 contains 12 residues. V dropped 6 bases and J dropped 3 bases, with 3 bases sitting between them. The CDR3 here is CASRNYNSPLHF. In DNA, the CDR3 is TGTGCCAGCAGGAACTATAATTCACCCCTCCACTTT.

This rearrangement joins TRBV20-1 to TRBJ2-6; D gene unclear. The V gene's germline CDR1 is DFQATT and CDR2 SNEGSKA (reference sequence). CDR3 length equals 16 residues. The V and J ends lost 0 bases and 4 bases respectively, with 13 bases between them. The CDR3 loop reads CSARDPGLGGANVLTF. CDR3 sequence (DNA): TGCAGTGCTAGAGATCCGGGCCTGGGCGGGGCCAACGTCCTGACTTTC.

This clonotype appeared many times. The CDR3 sequence is CASKLDRNTEAFF. CDR3 DNA: TGCGCCAGCAAATTGGACAGGAACACTGAAGCTTTCTTT. V is TRBV5-1 and J is TRBJ1-1; weak D call: TRBD1 (6 bases). The CDR3 spans 13 residues. Germline lookup yields CDR1 SGHRS and CDR2 YFSETQ. Trimming removed 6 bases from V and 1 base from J, with 10 bases in between.

The V call is TRBV7-9, the J call TRBJ1-2, with D maybe TRBD1 (6 bases). Germline V gene data show CDR1 as SEHNR and CDR2 as FQNEAQ (reference sequence). The V end lost 4 bases, the J end lost 8 bases, and 11 bases lay between the germline ends. The CDR3 totals 12 residues. CDR3 sequence: CASSWGQGGYTF. For the CDR3, the DNA is TGTGCCAGCAGCTGGGGACAAGGGGGCTACACCTTC.

Concerning this clonotype itself: One end of the junction fails to match germline, which may point to a read error. The chain is built from TRBV7-6 and TRBJ2-3; D is tentatively TRBD1 or TRBD2 (5 bases each). CDR1 and CDR2 (germline): SGHVS, FNYEAQ. This CDR3 is 13 amino acids long. The CDR3 protein is CASSLGTTDTQYF. In DNA, the CDR3 is TGTGCCAGCAGTTTAGGGACCACAGATACGCAGTATTTT. The variable domain in full, with the rest retrieved from reference TRBV7-6 and TRBJ2-3, is GAGVSQSPRYKVTKRGQDVALRCDPISGHVSLYWYRQALGQGPEFLTYFNYEAQQDKSGLPNDRFSAERPEGSISTLTIQRTEQRDSAMYRCASSLGTTDTQYFGPGTRLTVL.

This chain joins TRBV4-1 and TRBJ2-5; 10 positions agree with TRBD2. The CDR3 runs 16 residues. Losses at the gene ends were 0 bases for V and 2 bases for J; bases not matched to a gene: 3. Germline CDR1 MGHRA, CDR2 YSYEKL. This CDR3 is CASSQESGRGQETQYF. In DNA, the CDR3 is TGCGCCAGCAGCCAAGAAAGCGGGAGGGGGCAAGAGACCCAGTACTTC.

The sample holds one count of this clonotype. This chain connects TRBV28 to TRBJ2-1; D gene unclear. The germline CDR1 and CDR2 sequences are MDHEN and SYDVKM. Trimming took 6 bases from V and 8 from J, leaving 17 bases between them. CDR3 length: 14 amino acids. The CDR3 loop is CASRGLGSSYEQFF. For the CDR3, the DNA is TGTGCCAGCAGAGGTTTAGGTTCCAGCTATGAGCAGTTCTTC.

The rearrangement uses TRBV20-1 and TRBJ2-1, with TRBD1 matching 9 bases. The ends lost 6 bases at V and 0 bases at J; junction bases unmatched: 3. CDR3 length: 14 amino acids. The germline gives CDR1 DFQATT, CDR2 SNEGSKA (reference sequence). The CDR3 here is CSAQTGGSYNEQFF. In nucleotides, the CDR3 is TGCAGTGCACAGACAGGGGGCTCCTACAATGAGCAGTTCTTC.

This clonotype has more than one count but fewer than ten. V is TRBV4-3 and J is TRBJ2-7; tentatively, D is TRBD1 (6 bases). Germline values: CDR1 LGHNA, CDR2 YSLEER. The CDR3 extends over 16 amino acids. Trimming left V 2 bases short and J 2 bases short, with 16 bases between. For the CDR3, the DNA is TGCGCCAGCAGCCAATCCGTCCAAGGGGGAGCCTACGAGCAGTACTTC. Translated: CASSQSVQGGAYEQYF.

This clonotype was detected only a few times. The gene calls are TRBV7-2 and TRBJ1-2, with D uncertain. Trimming removed 2 bases at V and 2 bases at J, with 9 bases between. Germline lookup yields CDR1 SGHTA and CDR2 FQGNSA. This CDR3 is 14 amino acids long. In DNA form, the CDR3 reads TGTGCCAGCAGCTTAAAGAACAGCAACTATGGCTACACCTTC. This codes for CASSLKNSNYGYTF.

V is TRBV19 and J is TRBJ1-1; possible D gene TRBD1, 6 bases. The germline V gene has CDR1 LNHDA and CDR2 SQIVND (reference sequence). The CDR3 is 12 residues long. The V end lost 5 bases, the J end lost 5 bases, and 9 bases lay between the germline ends. CDR3 nucleotide sequence: TGTGCCAGTAGTCTCACAGGGACTGAAGCTTTCTTT. This sequence encodes CASSLTGTEAFF. Full variable domain (rest looked up from reference TRBV19 and TRBJ1-1): DGGITQSPKYLFRKEGQNVTLSCEQNLNHDAMYWYRQDPGQGLRLIYYSQIVNDFQKGDIAEGYSVSREKKESFPLTVTSAQKNPTAFYLCASSLTGTEAFFGQGTRLTVV.

The chain has TRBV6-1 and TRBJ2-1, with 7 bases lining up with TRBD1. Germline CDR1 reads MNHNS; CDR2 reads SASEGT. CDR3 size: 16 residues. V trimming: 5 bases; J trimming: 4 bases; junction bases outside the gene matches: 11. CDR3 in DNA: TGTGCCAGCAGTCAAACAGGGGCCGGCGTGTACAATGAGCAGTTCTTC. Protein product: CASSQTGAGVYNEQFF.

This chain connects TRBV6-2 or TRBV6-3 to TRBJ1-1; D gene uncertain. The CDR3 is 14 residues long. The V end lost 4 bases, the J end lost 1 base, and 10 bases lay between the germline ends. From germline, CDR1 is MNHEY and CDR2 SVGEGT. The CDR3 sequence is CASSWELGNTEAFF. For the CDR3, the DNA is TGTGCCAGCAGTTGGGAATTGGGGAACACTGAAGCTTTCTTT.

This sequence joins TRBV6-1 and TRBJ2-1; no clear D gene. The CDR3 loop spans 16 amino acids. Per the germline V gene, CDR1 is MNHNS and CDR2 is SASEGT. V lost 5 bases, J lost 3 bases, and 17 bases lay in between. The CDR3, as DNA: TGTGCCAGCAGTCCCTACCCTTTGCGGAACTACAATGAGCAGTTCTTC. Protein product: CASSPYPLRNYNEQFF.

V is TRBV12-5 and J is TRBJ2-1; 11 bases are shared with TRBD1. V was pared by 3 bases and J by 5 bases, with 3 bases of the junction left unmatched. This CDR3 spans 15 amino acids. The germline CDR1 and CDR2 sequences are LGHNT and FRNRAP. In DNA, the CDR3 is TGTGCTAGTGGTTTCCCGGGACAGGGGGACAATGAGCAGTTCTTC. It is translated as CASGFPGQGDNEQFF. The whole variable domain, filled in from reference TRBV12-5 and TRBJ2-1, reads DARVTQTPRHKVTEMGQEVTMRCQPILGHNTVFWYRQTMMQGLELLAYFRNRAPLDDSGMPKDRFSAEMPDATLATLKIQPSEPRDSAVYFCASGFPGQGDNEQFFGPGTRLTVL.

The chain uses TRBV12-3 or TRBV12-4 and TRBJ1-3; D remains unclear. CDR3 length equals 16 residues. The V end was cut by 7 bases, the J end by 4 bases, with 20 bases between. CDR3 protein: CASMLRSWVWGNTIYF. CDR3 bases: TGTGCCAGCATGCTCCGCTCGTGGGTTTGGGGAAACACCATATATTTT.

The rearrangement uses TRBV5-6 and TRBJ1-3; tentatively, D is TRBD1 (5 bases). Trimming removed 5 bases at V and 0 bases at J, with 18 bases between. CDR1 is SGHDT and CDR2 is YYEEEE in the germline V gene. This CDR3 is 17 amino acids long. DNA of the CDR3: TGTGCCAGCAGTACACCTAGGACATCTATCTCTGGAAACACCATATATTTT. This gives the protein CASSTPRTSISGNTIYF.

This clonotype has just a few counts. This sequence joins TRBV4-3 and TRBJ1-5, with 7 nucleotides matching TRBD1. The length of the CDR3 is 15 residues. Germline values: CDR1 LGHNA, CDR2 YSLEER. J was trimmed by 3 bases and V by 0 bases; bases with no gene match: 2. CDR3 sequence reads: CASSQDDRVNQPQHF. The CDR3 nucleotides are TGCGCCAGCAGCCAAGATGACAGGGTCAATCAGCCCCAGCATTTT.